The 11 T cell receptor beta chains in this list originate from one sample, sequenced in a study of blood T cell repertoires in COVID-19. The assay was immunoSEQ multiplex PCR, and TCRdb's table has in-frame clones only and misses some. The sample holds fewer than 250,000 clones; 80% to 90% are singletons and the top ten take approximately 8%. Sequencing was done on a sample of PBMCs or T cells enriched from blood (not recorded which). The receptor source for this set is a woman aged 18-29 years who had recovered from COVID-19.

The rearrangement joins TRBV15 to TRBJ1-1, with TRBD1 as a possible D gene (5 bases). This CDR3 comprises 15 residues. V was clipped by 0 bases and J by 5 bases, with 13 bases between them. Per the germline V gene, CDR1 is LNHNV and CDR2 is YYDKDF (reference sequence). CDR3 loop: CATSRDFSKGTEAFF. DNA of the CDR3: TGTGCCACCAGCAGAGATTTTTCAAAGGGGACTGAAGCTTTCTTT.

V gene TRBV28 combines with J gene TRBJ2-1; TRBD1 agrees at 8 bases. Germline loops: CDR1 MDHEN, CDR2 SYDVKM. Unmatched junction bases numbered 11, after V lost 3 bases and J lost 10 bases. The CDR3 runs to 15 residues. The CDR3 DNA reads TGTGCCAGCAGTTTTTTCCGACAGGGGCTAGGGGAGCAGTTCTTC. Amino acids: CASSFFRQGLGEQFF.

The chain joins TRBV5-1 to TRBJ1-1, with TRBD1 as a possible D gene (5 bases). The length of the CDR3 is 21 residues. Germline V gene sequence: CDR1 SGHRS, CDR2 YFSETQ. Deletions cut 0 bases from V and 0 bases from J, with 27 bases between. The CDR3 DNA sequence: TGCGCCAGCAGCTTGGGACAGCTCCTTACCTATGAACCCAACATGAACACTGAAGCTTTCTTT. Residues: CASSLGQLLTYEPNMNTEAFF.

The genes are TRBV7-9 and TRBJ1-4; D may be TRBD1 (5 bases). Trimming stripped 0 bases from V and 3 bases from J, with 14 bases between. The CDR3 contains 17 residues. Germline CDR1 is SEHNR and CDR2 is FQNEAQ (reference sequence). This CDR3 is CASSLAVQGPANEKLFF. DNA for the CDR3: TGTGCCAGCAGCTTAGCGGTGCAGGGCCCGGCTAATGAAAAACTGTTTTTT.

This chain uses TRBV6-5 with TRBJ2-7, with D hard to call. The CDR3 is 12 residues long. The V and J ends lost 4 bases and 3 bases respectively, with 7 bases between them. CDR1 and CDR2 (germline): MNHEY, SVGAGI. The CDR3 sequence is CASSSGSYEQYF. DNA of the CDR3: TGTGCCAGCAGTTCAGGCAGCTACGAGCAGTACTTC.

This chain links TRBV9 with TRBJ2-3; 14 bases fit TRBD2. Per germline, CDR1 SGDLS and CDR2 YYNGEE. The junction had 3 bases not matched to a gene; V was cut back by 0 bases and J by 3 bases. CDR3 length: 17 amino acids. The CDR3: CASSVGLAGGLTDTQYF. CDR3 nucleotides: TGTGCCAGCAGCGTAGGACTAGCGGGGGGGCTGACAGATACGCAGTATTTT. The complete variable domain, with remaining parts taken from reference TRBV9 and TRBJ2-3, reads DSGVTQTPKHLITATGQRVTLRCSPRSGDLSVYWYQQSLDQGLQFLIQYYNGEERAKGNILERFSAQQFPDLHSELNLSSLELGDSALYFCASSVGLAGGLTDTQYFGPGTRLTVL.

CDR3 bases: TGTGCCAGCAGTAAATCCCCGCCTATTCCGGGCTCCTACGAGCAGTACTTC. Translated: CASSKSPPIPGSYEQYF. The chain uses TRBV28 and TRBJ2-7; the D is unclear. Trimming pared 5 bases from V and 0 bases from J, leaving 20 bases between. Per the germline V gene, CDR1 is MDHEN and CDR2 is SYDVKM. This CDR3 has 17 residues. The entire variable domain, with the rest obtained from reference TRBV28 and TRBJ2-7, is as follows: DVKVTQSSRYLVKRTGEKVFLECVQDMDHENMFWYRQDPGLGLRLIYFSYDVKMKEKGDIPEGYSVSREKKERFSLILESASTNQTSMYLCASSKSPPIPGSYEQYFGPGTRLTVT.

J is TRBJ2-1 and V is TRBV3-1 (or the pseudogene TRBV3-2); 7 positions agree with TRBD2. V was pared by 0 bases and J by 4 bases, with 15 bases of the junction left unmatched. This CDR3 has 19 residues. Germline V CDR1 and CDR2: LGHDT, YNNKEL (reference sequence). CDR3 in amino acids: CASSQEYWGRTRGYNEQFF. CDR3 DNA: TGTGCCAGCAGCCAAGAATATTGGGGACGGACTAGGGGATACAATGAGCAGTTCTTC.

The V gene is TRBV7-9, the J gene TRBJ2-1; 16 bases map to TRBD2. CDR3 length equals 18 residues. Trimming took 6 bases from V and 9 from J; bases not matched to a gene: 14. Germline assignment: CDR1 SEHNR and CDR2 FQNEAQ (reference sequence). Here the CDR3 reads CASRDRGTSGGAPPEQFF. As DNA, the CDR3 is TGTGCCAGCAGGGATAGAGGGACTAGCGGGGGGGCGCCTCCTGAGCAGTTCTTC.

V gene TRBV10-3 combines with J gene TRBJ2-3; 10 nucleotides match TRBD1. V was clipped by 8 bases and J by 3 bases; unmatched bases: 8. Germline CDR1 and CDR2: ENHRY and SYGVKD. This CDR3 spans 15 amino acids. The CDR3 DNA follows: TGTGCCATCCTGGCCGGGACAGGGGTAACAGATACGCAGTATTTT. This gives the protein CAILAGTGVTDTQYF.

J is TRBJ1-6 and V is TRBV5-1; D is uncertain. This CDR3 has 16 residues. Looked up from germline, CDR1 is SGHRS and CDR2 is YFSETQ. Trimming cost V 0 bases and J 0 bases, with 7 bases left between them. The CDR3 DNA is TGCGCCAGCAGCTTGGACGGGTCCTCCTATAATTCACCCCTCCACTTT. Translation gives CASSLDGSSYNSPLHF.